Reported below is one TCR beta chain. RNA was extracted from bulk tissue without any cell sorting. The sample originates from a study of tumor and adjacent non-tumor tissue in lung cancer. The CDR3 sequence is 14 residues long. Looked up from germline, CDR1 is DFQATT and CDR2 is SNEGSKA (reference sequence). The ends were cut back, 0 bases at V and 12 bases at J, with 18 bases in the middle. A modified ARM-PCR protocol with three rounds of nested PCR amplified TCRbeta. Each CDR3 protein gets one entry after TCRdb re-called the multiplex PCR reads with MiXCR. In the table there are over 60,000 distinct CDR3 sequences, 73% of which are singletons.

The genes are TRBV20-1 and TRBJ2-1, with D possibly matching TRBD2 (5 bases). The sample comprised lung tumor tissue. The receptor's source is a man aged 60 to 75 with non-small cell lung cancer. CDR3 region: CSARDRRTGYGQFF. CDR3 in DNA: TGCAGTGCTAGAGATCGACGGACTGGTTATGGGCAGTTCTTC.